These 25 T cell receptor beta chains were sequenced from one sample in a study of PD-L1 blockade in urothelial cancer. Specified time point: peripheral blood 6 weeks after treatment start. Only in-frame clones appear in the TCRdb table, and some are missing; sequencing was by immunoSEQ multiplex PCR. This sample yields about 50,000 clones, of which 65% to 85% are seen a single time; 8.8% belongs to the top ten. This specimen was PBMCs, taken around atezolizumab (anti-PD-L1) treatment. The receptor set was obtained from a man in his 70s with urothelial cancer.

The CDR3 region has the DNA TGTGCCAGCAGCTCACAGGGGTATGGCTACACCTTC. Translating it yields CASSSQGYGYTF. This chain joins TRBV7-2 and TRBJ1-2; 7 bases map to TRBD1. Germline V gene lookup returns CDR1 SGHTA and CDR2 FQGNSA. The CDR3 spans 12 residues. Trimming took 4 bases from V and 5 from J; bases not matched to a gene: 1. Looking up the rest from reference TRBV7-2 and TRBJ1-2 gives the full variable domain: GAGVSQSPSNKVTEKGKDVELRCDPISGHTALYWYRQSLGQGLEFLIYFQGNSAPDKSGLPSDRFSAERTGGSVSTLTIQRTQQEDSAVYLCASSSQGYGYTFGSGTRLTVV.

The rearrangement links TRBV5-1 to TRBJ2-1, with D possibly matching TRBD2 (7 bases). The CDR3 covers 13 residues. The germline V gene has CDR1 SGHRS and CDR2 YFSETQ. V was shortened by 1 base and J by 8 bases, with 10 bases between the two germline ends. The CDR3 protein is CASSLTGRDEQFF. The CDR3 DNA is TGCGCCAGCAGCTTGACAGGGAGGGATGAGCAGTTCTTC.

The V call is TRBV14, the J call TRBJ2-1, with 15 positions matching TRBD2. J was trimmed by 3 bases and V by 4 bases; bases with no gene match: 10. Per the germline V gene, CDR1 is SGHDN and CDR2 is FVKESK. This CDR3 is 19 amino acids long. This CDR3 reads CASSPFLGLAGGFYNEQFF. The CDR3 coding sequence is TGTGCCAGCAGCCCCTTTTTGGGACTAGCGGGAGGATTCTACAATGAGCAGTTCTTC. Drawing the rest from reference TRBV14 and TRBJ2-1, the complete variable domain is EAGVTQFPSHSVIEKGQTVTLRCDPISGHDNLYWYRRVMGKEIKFLLHFVKESKQDESGMPNNRFLAERTGGTYSTLKVQPAELEDSGVYFCASSPFLGLAGGFYNEQFFGPGTRLTVL.

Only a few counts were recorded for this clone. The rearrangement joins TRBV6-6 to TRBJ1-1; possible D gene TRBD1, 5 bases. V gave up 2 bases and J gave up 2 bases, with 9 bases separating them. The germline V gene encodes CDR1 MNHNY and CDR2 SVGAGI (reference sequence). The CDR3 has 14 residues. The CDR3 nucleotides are TGTGCCAGCAGTTACGGGGGACTCAACACTGAAGCTTTCTTT. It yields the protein CASSYGGLNTEAFF.

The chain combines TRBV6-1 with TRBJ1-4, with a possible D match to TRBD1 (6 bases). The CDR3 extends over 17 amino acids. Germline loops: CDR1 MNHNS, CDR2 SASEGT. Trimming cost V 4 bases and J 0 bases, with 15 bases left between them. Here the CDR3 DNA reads TGTGCCAGCAGTGGAAGTACAGGGAGACCAACTAATGAAAAACTGTTTTTT. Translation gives CASSGSTGRPTNEKLFF.

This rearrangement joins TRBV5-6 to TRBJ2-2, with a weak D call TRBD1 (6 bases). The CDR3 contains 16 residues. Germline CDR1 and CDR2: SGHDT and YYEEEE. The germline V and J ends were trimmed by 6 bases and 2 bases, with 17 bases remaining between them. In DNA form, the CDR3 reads TGTGCCAGCAACCCGACGACAGGAATTAACACCGGGGAGCTGTTTTTT. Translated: CASNPTTGINTGELFF.

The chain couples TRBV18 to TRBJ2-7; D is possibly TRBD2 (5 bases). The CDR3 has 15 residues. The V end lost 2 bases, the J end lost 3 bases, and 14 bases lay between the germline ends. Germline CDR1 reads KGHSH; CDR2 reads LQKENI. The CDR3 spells CASSPGEQEDYEQYF. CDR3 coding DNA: TGTGCCAGCTCACCAGGGGAGCAGGAGGACTACGAGCAGTACTTC.

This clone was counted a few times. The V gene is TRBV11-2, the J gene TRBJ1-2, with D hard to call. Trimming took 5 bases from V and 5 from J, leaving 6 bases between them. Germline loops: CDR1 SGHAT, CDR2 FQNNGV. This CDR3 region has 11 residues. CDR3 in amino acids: CASSPFYGYTF. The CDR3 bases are TGTGCCAGCAGCCCCTTTTATGGCTACACCTTC.

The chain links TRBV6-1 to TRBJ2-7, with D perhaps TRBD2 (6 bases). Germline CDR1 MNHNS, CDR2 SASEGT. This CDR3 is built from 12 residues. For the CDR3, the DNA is TGTGCAAGCGGCGGAGGGCCCTACGAGCAGTACTTC. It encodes CASGGGPYEQYF.

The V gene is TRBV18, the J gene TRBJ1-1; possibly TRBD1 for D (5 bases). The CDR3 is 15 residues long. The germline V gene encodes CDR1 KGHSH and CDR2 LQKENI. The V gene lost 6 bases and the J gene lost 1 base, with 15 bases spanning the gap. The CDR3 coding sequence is TGTGCCAGCTCGAAAGGTGGGCAGGGGAACACTGAAGCTTTCTTT. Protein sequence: CASSKGGQGNTEAFF. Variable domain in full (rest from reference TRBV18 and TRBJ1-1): NAGVMQNPRHLVRRRGQEARLRCSPMKGHSHVYWYRQLPEEGLKFMVYLQKENIIDESGMPKERFSAEFPKEGPSILRIQQVVRGDSAAYFCASSKGGQGNTEAFFGQGTRLTVV.

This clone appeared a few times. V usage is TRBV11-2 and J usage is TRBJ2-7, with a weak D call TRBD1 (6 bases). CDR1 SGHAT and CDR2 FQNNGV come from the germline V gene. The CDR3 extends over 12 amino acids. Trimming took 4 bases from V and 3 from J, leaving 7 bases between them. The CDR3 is CASSSDSYEQYF. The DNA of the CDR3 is TGTGCCAGCAGCTCGGACAGCTACGAGCAGTACTTC.

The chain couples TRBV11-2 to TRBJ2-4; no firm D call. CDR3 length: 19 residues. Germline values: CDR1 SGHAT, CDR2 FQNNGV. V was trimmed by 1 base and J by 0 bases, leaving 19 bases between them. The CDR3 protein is CASSLGARPTPLAKNIQYF. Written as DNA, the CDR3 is TGTGCCAGCAGCTTAGGAGCGAGGCCCACGCCGCTAGCCAAAAACATTCAGTACTTC. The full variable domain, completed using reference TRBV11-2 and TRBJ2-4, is EAGVAQSPRYKIIEKRQSVAFWCNPISGHATLYWYQQILGQGPKLLIQFQNNGVVDDSQLPKDRFSAERLKGVDSTLKIQPAKLEDSAVYLCASSLGARPTPLAKNIQYFGAGTRLSVL.

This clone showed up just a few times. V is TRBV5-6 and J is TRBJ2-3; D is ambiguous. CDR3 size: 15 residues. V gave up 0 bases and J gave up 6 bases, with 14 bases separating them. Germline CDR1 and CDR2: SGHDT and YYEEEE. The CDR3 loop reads CASSLGGLGWDTQYF. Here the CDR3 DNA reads TGTGCCAGCAGCTTGGGAGGATTAGGATGGGATACGCAGTATTTT.

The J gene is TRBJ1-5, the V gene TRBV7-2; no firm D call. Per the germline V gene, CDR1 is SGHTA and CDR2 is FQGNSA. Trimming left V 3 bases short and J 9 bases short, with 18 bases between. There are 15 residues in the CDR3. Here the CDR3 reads CASSLDQAFVVPQHF. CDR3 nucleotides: TGTGCCAGCAGCTTGGATCAGGCGTTCGTTGTGCCCCAGCATTTT.

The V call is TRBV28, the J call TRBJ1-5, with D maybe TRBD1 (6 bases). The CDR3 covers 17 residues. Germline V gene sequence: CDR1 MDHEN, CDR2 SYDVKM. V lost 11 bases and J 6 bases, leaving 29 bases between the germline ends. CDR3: CAGTPGGAKLGSQPQHF. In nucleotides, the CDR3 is TGTGCCGGGACCCCGGGGGGCGCGAAGTTGGGAAGTCAGCCCCAGCATTTT.

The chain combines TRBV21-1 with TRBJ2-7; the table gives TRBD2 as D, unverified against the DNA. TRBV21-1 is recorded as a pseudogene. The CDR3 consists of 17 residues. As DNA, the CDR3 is TGTGCCAGCAGCAAAGCTCATGGACTAGCGGATGGCTACGAGCAGTACTTC. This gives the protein CASSKAHGLADGYEQYF.

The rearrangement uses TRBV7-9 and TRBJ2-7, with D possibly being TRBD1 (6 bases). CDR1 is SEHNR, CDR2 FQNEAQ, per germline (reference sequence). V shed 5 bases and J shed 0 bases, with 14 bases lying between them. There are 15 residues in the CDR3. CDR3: CASSRLTGYSYEQYF. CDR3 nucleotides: TGTGCCAGCAGCCGCCTGACAGGTTACTCCTACGAGCAGTACTTC.

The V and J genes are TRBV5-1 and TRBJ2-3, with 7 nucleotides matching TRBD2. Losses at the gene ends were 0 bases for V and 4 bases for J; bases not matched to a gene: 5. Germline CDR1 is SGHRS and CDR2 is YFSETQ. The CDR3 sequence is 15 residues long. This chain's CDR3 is CASSLEGRAADTQYF. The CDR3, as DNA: TGCGCCAGCAGCTTGGAGGGGAGGGCCGCAGATACGCAGTATTTT. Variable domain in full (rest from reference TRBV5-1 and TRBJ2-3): KAGVTQTPRYLIKTRGQQVTLSCSPISGHRSVSWYQQTPGQGLQFLFEYFSETQRNKGNFPGRFSGRQFSNSRSEMNVSTLELGDSALYLCASSLEGRAADTQYFGPGTRLTVL.

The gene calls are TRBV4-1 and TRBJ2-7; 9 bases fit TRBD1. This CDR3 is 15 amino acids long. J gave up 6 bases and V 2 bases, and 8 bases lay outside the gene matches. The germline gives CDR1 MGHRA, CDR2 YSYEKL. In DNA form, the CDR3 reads TGCGCCAGCAGCCAAACAGGGGGCGCAGTTAGCGAGCAGTACTTC. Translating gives CASSQTGGAVSEQYF.

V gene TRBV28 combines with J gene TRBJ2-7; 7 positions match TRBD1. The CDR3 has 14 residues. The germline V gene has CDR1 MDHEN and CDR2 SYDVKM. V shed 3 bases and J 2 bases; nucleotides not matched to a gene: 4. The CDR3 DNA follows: TGTGCCAGCAGTTTGGGGCAGGGGGCCTACGAGCAGTACTTC. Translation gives CASSLGQGAYEQYF.

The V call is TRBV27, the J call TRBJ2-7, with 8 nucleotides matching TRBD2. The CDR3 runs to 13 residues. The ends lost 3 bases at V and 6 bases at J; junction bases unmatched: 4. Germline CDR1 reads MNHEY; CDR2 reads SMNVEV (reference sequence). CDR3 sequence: CASSFRGGSEQYF. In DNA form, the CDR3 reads TGTGCCAGCAGTTTTCGGGGGGGGAGCGAGCAGTACTTC.

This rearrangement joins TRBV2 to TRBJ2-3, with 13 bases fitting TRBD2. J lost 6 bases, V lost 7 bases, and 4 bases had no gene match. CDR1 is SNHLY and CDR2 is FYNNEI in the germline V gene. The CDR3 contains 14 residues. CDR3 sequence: CASKTTSGRDTQYF. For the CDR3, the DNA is TGTGCCAGCAAGACGACTAGCGGGAGGGATACGCAGTATTTT.

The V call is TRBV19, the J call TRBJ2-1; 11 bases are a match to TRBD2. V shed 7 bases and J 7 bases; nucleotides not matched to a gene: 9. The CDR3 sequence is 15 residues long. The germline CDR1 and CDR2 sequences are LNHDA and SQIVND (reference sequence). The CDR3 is CASTSLAGGTNEQFF. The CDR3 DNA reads TGTGCCAGTACCTCCCTAGCGGGAGGAACGAATGAGCAGTTCTTC.

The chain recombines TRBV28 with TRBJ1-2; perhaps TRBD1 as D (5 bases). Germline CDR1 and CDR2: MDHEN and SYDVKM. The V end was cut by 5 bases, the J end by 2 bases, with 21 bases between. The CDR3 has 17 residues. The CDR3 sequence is CASSPPPAHPGNYGYTF. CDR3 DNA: TGTGCCAGCAGTCCCCCGCCGGCGCACCCAGGGAACTATGGCTACACCTTC.

The CDR3 reads CASSSTQGGRSGNTIYF. Written as DNA, the CDR3 is TGTGCCAGCAGCTCCACGCAGGGGGGCCGCTCTGGAAACACCATATATTTT. V and J are TRBV7-9 and TRBJ1-3, with TRBD1 matching 7 bases. The germline CDR1 and CDR2 sequences are SEHNR and FQNEAQ (reference sequence). J lost 0 bases, V lost 4 bases, and 9 bases had no gene match. CDR3 length: 17 amino acids.